A single sample gave rise to the 31 T cell receptor beta chains below, sequenced in a study of CD8 T cells in ankylosing spondylitis. One entry per CDR3 protein, called by TCRdb with MiXCR from the 5' RACE reads. The sample consists of over 200,000 distinct CDR3 sequences, about 10% of them appearing once. The source material was blood, either unsorted or a sorted T cell fraction (not recorded which). Every receptor here comes from a male donor with ankylosing spondylitis or in good health (not recorded which).

The V gene is TRBV9, the J gene TRBJ2-1; D assignment may be TRBD1 or TRBD2 (6 bases each). The CDR3 contains 15 residues. Germline V gene data show CDR1 as SGDLS and CDR2 as YYNGEE. V gave up 4 bases and J gave up 7 bases, with 18 bases separating them. CDR3 amino acids: CASSTGWGAGNEQFF. The CDR3 DNA follows: TGTGCCAGCAGCACGGGCTGGGGGGCGGGGAATGAGCAGTTCTTC.

The chain couples TRBV6-5 to TRBJ1-4; 7 bases align to TRBD1. J gave up 4 bases and V 0 bases, and 5 bases lay outside the gene matches. The CDR3 runs to 16 residues. Germline V CDR1 and CDR2: MNHEY, SVGAGI. This CDR3 reads CASSYSTQGYNEKLFF. The CDR3 nucleotides read TGTGCCAGCAGTTACTCGACACAGGGGTATAATGAAAAACTGTTTTTT.

This clonotype has a handful of counts. This chain links TRBV28 with TRBJ2-7; D could derive from TRBD1 or TRBD2 (6 bases each). Trimming removed 7 bases at V and 10 bases at J, with 26 bases between. This CDR3 is 15 amino acids long. The V gene's germline CDR1 is MDHEN and CDR2 SYDVKM. The DNA of the CDR3 is TGTGCCAGCAACCCACGGGGGCAGCCGTTCACCGATCAGTACTTC. Translated, it gives CASNPRGQPFTDQYF.

This clonotype was observed a handful of times. The chain carries TRBV5-5 and TRBJ2-3, with D perhaps matching TRBD2 (7 bases). The V end lost 2 bases, the J end lost 4 bases, and 14 bases lay between the germline ends. Germline-derived CDR1 and CDR2 are SGHKS and YYEKEE (reference sequence). This CDR3 region has 15 residues. The CDR3 here is CASSLGGEYADTQYF. The DNA of the CDR3 is TGTGCCAGCAGCTTAGGGGGGGAATACGCAGATACGCAGTATTTT.

Many counts were recorded for this clonotype. V is TRBV21-1 and J is TRBJ1-1. TRBV21-1 is designated a pseudogene. The CDR3 contains 13 residues. Written as DNA, the CDR3 is TGTGCCAGCAGCGGTAAAATGAACACTGAAGCTTTCTTT. Its translation is CASSGKMNTEAFF.

This clonotype was seen many times. The genes are TRBV5-1 and TRBJ2-5; the match to TRBD2 covers 8 bases. The CDR3 contains 16 residues. Germline values: CDR1 SGHRS, CDR2 YFSETQ. With V trimmed by 2 bases and J by 5 bases, 11 bases remained unmatched. The CDR3 bases are TGCGCCAGCAGCTTTCAAGTAAGCGGGGGATTGGAGACCCAGTACTTC. It translates to CASSFQVSGGLETQYF.

V and J are TRBV5-5 and TRBJ2-7; the match to TRBD1 covers 10 bases. Germline CDR1 and CDR2: SGHKS and YYEKEE (reference sequence). The CDR3 has 18 amino acids. V shed 0 bases and J 6 bases; nucleotides not matched to a gene: 15. CDR3 in amino acids: CASSLVRGTGAKRGEQYF. For the CDR3, the DNA is TGTGCCAGCAGCTTGGTCCGGGGGACAGGGGCCAAACGGGGCGAGCAGTACTTC.

The table lists this clonotype with many counts. The chain recombines TRBV6-2 or TRBV6-3 with TRBJ2-1; 7 bases line up with TRBD2. The CDR3 length is 18 residues. Germline V gives CDR1 MNHEY, CDR2 SVGEGT. The V segment lost 6 bases and the J segment 2 bases; nucleotides outside the gene matches: 16. This chain's CDR3 is CASSLTLASGLPYNEQFF. Written as DNA, the CDR3 is TGTGCCAGCAGCCTAACTCTTGCTAGCGGCCTCCCCTACAATGAGCAGTTCTTC.

The V and J genes are TRBV15 and TRBJ2-3, with D perhaps TRBD2 (6 bases). This CDR3 is 17 amino acids long. Trimming left V 0 bases short and J 0 bases short, with 13 bases between. Germline V lookup: CDR1 LNHNV, CDR2 YYDKDF (reference sequence). This chain's CDR3 is CATSRDSLAGSTDTQYF. CDR3 coding DNA: TGTGCCACCAGCAGAGATTCTCTGGCGGGGAGCACAGATACGCAGTATTTT.

This clonotype was observed a handful of times. The rearrangement uses TRBV5-1 and TRBJ2-2; 7 bases line up with TRBD1. Germline values: CDR1 SGHRS, CDR2 YFSETQ. V shed 3 bases and J 5 bases; nucleotides not matched to a gene: 7. The CDR3 loop spans 15 amino acids. CDR3 residues: CASSSTGEGTGELFF. DNA of the CDR3: TGCGCCAGCAGCTCTACAGGGGAAGGGACCGGGGAGCTGTTTTTT. The whole variable domain, filled in from reference TRBV5-1 and TRBJ2-2, reads KAGVTQTPRYLIKTRGQQVTLSCSPISGHRSVSWYQQTPGQGLQFLFEYFSETQRNKGNFPGRFSGRQFSNSRSEMNVSTLELGDSALYLCASSSTGEGTGELFFGEGSRLTVL.

The V and J genes are TRBV12-3 or TRBV12-4 and TRBJ1-2; D call uncertain. The V gene lost 5 bases and the J gene lost 1 base, with 11 bases spanning the gap. The CDR3 contains 14 residues. The CDR3 reads CASSKDGFNYGYTF. The DNA of the CDR3 is TGTGCCAGCAGTAAGGACGGATTTAACTATGGCTACACCTTC.

The chain combines TRBV5-8 with TRBJ1-2; possible D gene TRBD1, 5 bases. Trimming cost V 2 bases and J 4 bases, with 9 bases left between them. Per germline, CDR1 SGHTS and CDR2 YDEGEE. The CDR3 is made up of 13 amino acids. DNA of the CDR3: TGTGCCAGCAGCTTATCAGGGCTCTATGGCTACACCTTC. Translation: CASSLSGLYGYTF. Complete variable domain (other parts from reference TRBV5-8 and TRBJ1-2): EAGVTQSPTHLIKTRGQQATLRCSPISGHTSVYWYQQALGLGLQFLLWYDEGEERNRGNFPPRFSGRQFPNYSSELNVNALELEDSALYLCASSLSGLYGYTFGSGTRLTVV.

V and J are TRBV9 and TRBJ1-6; D gene uncertain. The V gene lost 0 bases and the J gene lost 5 bases, with 3 bases spanning the gap. Germline lookup yields CDR1 SGDLS and CDR2 YYNGEE. The CDR3 has 13 amino acids. CDR3 region: CASSVGDNSPLHF. CDR3 coding DNA: TGTGCCAGCAGCGTAGGAGATAATTCACCCCTCCACTTT.

This clonotype was observed many times. J is TRBJ2-5 and V is TRBV12-3 or TRBV12-4; D is perhaps TRBD1 (6 bases). The CDR3 is made up of 14 amino acids. Trimming stripped 8 bases from V and 1 base from J, with 14 bases between. The chain's CDR3 is CASYPGTPQETQYF. Written as DNA, the CDR3 is TGTGCCAGCTACCCCGGGACACCCCAAGAGACCCAGTACTTC.

By proportion, this clonotype is medium-sized. The gene calls are TRBV29-1 and TRBJ2-5; possibly TRBD1 or TRBD2 for D (5 bases each). V was shortened by 4 bases and J by 5 bases, with 20 bases between the two germline ends. Germline CDR1 SQVTM, CDR2 ANQGSEA. The CDR3 runs to 15 residues. The CDR3 is CSVVGGYGTGETQYF. The CDR3, as DNA: TGCAGCGTTGTTGGCGGGTACGGGACGGGGGAGACCCAGTACTTC.

This clonotype was picked up many times. The chain couples TRBV5-1 to TRBJ1-2; no reliable D call. Germline CDR1 and CDR2: SGHRS and YFSETQ. Trimming cost V 0 bases and J 6 bases, with 12 bases left between them. The length of the CDR3 is 14 residues. The CDR3 nucleotides are TGCGCCAGCAGCTTGGTTTCCCTTACGGATGGCTACACCTTC. Residues: CASSLVSLTDGYTF.

This clonotype was seen a few times. DNA of the CDR3: TGTGCCAGCAGGGACAGGGGGGCGCGCGCGGATACGCAGTATTTT. Protein product: CASRDRGARADTQYF. The chain couples TRBV12-3 or TRBV12-4 to TRBJ2-3; 10 nucleotides match TRBD1. The CDR3 sequence is 15 residues long. V lost 6 bases, J lost 6 bases, and 9 bases stayed unmatched.

There are many counts of this clonotype. J is TRBJ2-1 and V is TRBV12-3 or TRBV12-4; the D gene is possibly TRBD2 (6 bases). The V end lost 2 bases, the J end lost 7 bases, and 15 bases lay between the germline ends. This CDR3 has 15 amino acids. CDR3 region: CASSLFRGSVNEQFF. In DNA, the CDR3 is TGTGCCAGCAGTTTATTCCGGGGGAGTGTGAATGAGCAGTTCTTC.

V is TRBV20-1 and J is TRBJ1-1, with D unresolved. Germline assignment: CDR1 DFQATT and CDR2 SNEGSKA (reference sequence). With 6 bases removed from V and 0 bases from J, the gap between germline ends came to 17 bases. The CDR3 totals 15 residues. The CDR3 DNA is TGCAGTGCATGTGCCGGGTTTGAGATGAACACTGAAGCTTTCTTT. Protein: CSACAGFEMNTEAFF.

This clonotype was recorded at least ten times. The genes are TRBV20-1 and TRBJ2-3; TRBD2 agrees at 7 bases. The length of the CDR3 is 14 residues. Trimming cost V 5 bases and J 2 bases; bases outside gene matches: 7. From germline, CDR1 is DFQATT and CDR2 SNEGSKA (reference sequence). The CDR3 here is CSAQRGTITDTQYF. The DNA for the CDR3 is TGCAGTGCTCAGCGGGGCACCATCACAGATACGCAGTATTTT.

The V and J genes are TRBV11-3 and TRBJ1-6; 9 bases are a match to TRBD1. CDR1 SGHNT and CDR2 YENEEA come from the germline V gene. The CDR3 is 13 amino acids. Losses at the gene ends were 5 bases for V and 7 bases for J; bases not matched to a gene: 0. The chain's CDR3 is CASSGTGNSPLHF. The CDR3 DNA follows: TGTGCCAGCAGCGGGACAGGGAATTCACCCCTCCACTTT.

V usage is TRBV3-1 and J usage is TRBJ2-5, with D unclear. There are 13 residues in the CDR3. Trimming cost V 2 bases and J 5 bases, with 9 bases left between them. CDR1 is LGHDT, CDR2 YNNKEL, per germline (reference sequence). The CDR3 DNA follows: TGTGCCAGCAGCCAACAAGGGTTCGAGACCCAGTACTTC. This sequence encodes CASSQQGFETQYF.

This clonotype was observed at least ten times. The chain joins TRBV5-1 to TRBJ2-7, with 7 nucleotides matching TRBD2. The CDR3 extends over 12 amino acids. Unmatched junction bases numbered 4, after V lost 4 bases and J lost 6 bases. CDR1 and CDR2 (germline): SGHRS, YFSETQ. CDR3 sequence (DNA): TGCGCCAGCAGCGGTCCGGGAGGCGAGCAGTACTTC. It is translated as CASSGPGGEQYF. Together with reference TRBV5-1 and TRBJ2-7, the CDR3 gives the full variable domain: KAGVTQTPRYLIKTRGQQVTLSCSPISGHRSVSWYQQTPGQGLQFLFEYFSETQRNKGNFPGRFSGRQFSNSRSEMNVSTLELGDSALYLCASSGPGGEQYFGPGTRLTVT.

V gene TRBV28 combines with J gene TRBJ2-1; TRBD2 matches 10 bases. J was trimmed by 1 base and V by 5 bases; bases with no gene match: 8. CDR3 length: 17 residues. Germline V gene sequence: CDR1 MDHEN, CDR2 SYDVKM. CDR3 residues: CASSPGLAAASYNEQFF. The CDR3 bases are TGTGCCAGCAGTCCAGGACTAGCGGCCGCTTCCTACAATGAGCAGTTCTTC.

The sample holds many counts of this clonotype. Here the CDR3 reads CASSVAGTGKFTQYF. In DNA form, the CDR3 reads TGTGCCAGCAGCGTAGCCGGGACAGGGAAGTTTACGCAGTATTTT. The chain has TRBV9 and TRBJ2-3, with 9 bases identical to TRBD1. Per germline, CDR1 SGDLS and CDR2 YYNGEE. The CDR3 extends over 15 amino acids. The V gene end was trimmed by 0 bases and the J gene end by 8 bases; junction bases not matched to a gene: 7. Supplemented by reference TRBV9 and TRBJ2-3, the full variable domain reads DSGVTQTPKHLITATGQRVTLRCSPRSGDLSVYWYQQSLDQGLQFLIQYYNGEERAKGNILERFSAQQFPDLHSELNLSSLELGDSALYFCASSVAGTGKFTQYFGPGTRLTVL.

This clonotype came up a few times. The V gene is TRBV28, the J gene TRBJ1-4; 7 nucleotides line up with TRBD1. In germline, CDR1 is MDHEN, CDR2 SYDVKM. V was pared by 6 bases and J by 7 bases, with 2 bases of the junction left unmatched. The CDR3 extends over 12 amino acids. The CDR3 coding sequence is TGTGCCAGCAGCCAGGGGGTTGAAAAACTGTTTTTT. Protein sequence: CASSQGVEKLFF.

This clonotype has ten or more counts. The chain is built from TRBV11-2 and TRBJ2-1; D possibly corresponds to TRBD2 (8 bases). Germline CDR1 reads SGHAT; CDR2 reads FQNNGV. This CDR3 has 15 residues. V lost 5 bases to trimming and J lost 10 bases, with 21 bases between them. In nucleotides, the CDR3 is TGTGCCAGCAGCCGCGGGACTAGGGGGCGGGAGGAGCAGTTCTTC. Amino acid sequence: CASSRGTRGREEQFF.

This clonotype was detected only a few times. The chain uses TRBV3-1 and TRBJ2-1, with 9 nucleotides matching TRBD2. The trim removed 2 bases at V and 0 bases at J, leaving 5 bases unmatched. This CDR3 spans 17 amino acids. CDR1 LGHDT and CDR2 YNNKEL come from the germline V gene (reference sequence). CDR3 coding DNA: TGTGCCAGCAGCCAACCTAGCGGGGCTTACTCCTACAATGAGCAGTTCTTC. Its protein is CASSQPSGAYSYNEQFF.

This clonotype was picked up many times. The rearrangement links TRBV4-2 to TRBJ1-2, with D possibly TRBD1 on 5 matching bases. Germline CDR1 reads LGHNA; CDR2 reads YNFKEQ. The CDR3 covers 12 residues. V was shortened by 4 bases and J by 6 bases, with 9 bases between the two germline ends. The CDR3 DNA is TGTGCCAGCAGCCTACGGGGGGATGGCTACACCTTC. This sequence encodes CASSLRGDGYTF.

This rearrangement joins TRBV19 to TRBJ2-2; no clear D. The CDR3 is 17 amino acids. Germline CDR1 LNHDA, CDR2 SQIVND (reference sequence). Trimming removed 2 bases from V and 1 base from J, with 14 bases in between. The CDR3 nucleotides are TGTGCCAGTAGTATAATCGGCTCGGATAGGAACACCGGGGAGCTGTTTTTT. Amino acids: CASSIIGSDRNTGELFF.

The sample holds one count of this clonotype. A read error may be the cause here, since a much bigger clone is one base away. The chain couples TRBV3-1 to TRBJ1-1; the D gene is possibly TRBD1 (6 bases). V lost 2 bases, J lost 5 bases, and 9 bases lay in between. Germline loops: CDR1 LGHDT, CDR2 YNNKEL (reference sequence). This CDR3 comprises 13 residues. The DNA for the CDR3 is TGTGCCAGCAGCCAACACAGGGCGACTGAAGCTTTCTTT. Translating it yields CASSQHRATEAFF.